This T cell receptor (beta chain) originates from a study of cytomegalovirus exposure and HLA in healthy donors. About the research overall: Some 85 million unique TCRs from HLA-typed donors were held in an early data release.

PCR amplification relied on 60 Vbeta primers (plus 13 Jbeta primers). This table comes from immunoSEQ multiplex PCR, and its TCRdb copy is limited to in-frame clones, with some not included. The table has about 180,000 clones, around 74% seen once. This TCR was sampled from a male donor in good health and CMV-seronegative. The source material was PBMCs.

CDR3 bases: TGTGCCAGCAGTTTGGCAGGGGAAAATTCACCCCTCCACTTT. Protein: CASSLAGENSPLHF. The chain joins TRBV27 to TRBJ1-6; D is possibly TRBD1 (6 bases). This CDR3 has 14 residues. Trimming stripped 3 bases from V and 7 bases from J, with 10 bases between. CDR1 MNHEY and CDR2 SMNVEV come from the germline V gene (reference sequence).